This T cell receptor beta chain derives from a study of CD8+ T cells in alopecia areata listed by TCRdb under 2018. Study-wide context: The treated patients, all with moderate-to-severe alopecia areata, were enrolled in an open-label pilot trial of oral tofacitinib given at 5 to 10 mg twice daily. Patients received tofacitinib for 6 to 18 months and were then followed off drug for 6 months to check for delayed response and recurrence. High-throughput TCRbeta sequencing was used to examine T cell clonal expansion in alopecia areata in both the C3H/HeJ mouse model and human patients. Human TCRbeta sequencing covered scalp tissue and sorted CD4+ and CD8+ peripheral blood T cells from patchy and totalis/universalis alopecia areata patients and healthy controls. Biopsies were taken from tofacitinib-treated patients at baseline and at 4 and 24 weeks of treatment, and a later scalp biopsy was taken in several of the tofacitinib-treated patients. Scalp clonality was compared across normal scalp (n=4), patchy alopecia areata scalp (n=8), and alopecia totalis/universalis scalp (n=8). RNA came from the PAXgene miRNA kit for fixed scalp, the miRNeasy kit for PBMCs, and the RNeasy kit for mouse skin. Amplification of TCRbeta CDR3 regions was done by immunoSEQ multiplex PCR using 35 Vbeta forward primers and 13 Jbeta reverse primers. Overall study outcomes, separate from this receptor: Resident alphabeta T cells in normal human skin are also sequenced, complicating scalp TCR repertoire analysis, unlike mouse skin dominated by gammadelta T cells. Shared TCR sequences between patients were less evident than in mice, which may be partly attributable to HLA diversity in the patient population. Higher clonality and more expanded CD8+ clones were observed in lesional scalp than in normal scalp, particularly in alopecia totalis/universalis, a finding suggestive of antigenic drive.

A note on this clone: Its cognate antigen has yet to be identified. Base qualities are not provided; no much larger clone lies one nucleotide away.

V and J are trimmed by 4 bases and 8 bases, and the gene matches miss 11 bases of the junction. The germline V gene (reference sequence) sets CDR1 to LNHDA and CDR2 to SQIVND. The CDR3 numbers 17 residues from cysteine through phenylalanine. The retained sequence is limited to the CDR3, 51 bases, with the frame set at the first base. Explained via the paper, the time point label denotes: baseline before oral tofacitinib. Lesional scalp punch biopsies and peripheral blood were obtained from alopecia areata patients. After PBMCs were isolated by density centrifugation and stained for CD3, CD4 and CD8, a FACSAria was used to sort CD4+ and CD8+ T cells. The receptor library was made with the immunoSEQ multiplex PCR assay. RNA was extracted from all samples and reverse transcribed into cDNA as template for TCR sequencing. First-strand cDNA was synthesized using SuperScript III with a 2:1 mix of oligo-dT and random hexamers. Amplification bias was assessed with a synthetic immune receptor repertoire, and residual bias was removed computationally. The paper's data handling went like this. After raw reads were preprocessed to remove errors, the CDR3 was defined following IMGT conventions as running from the conserved cysteine to phenylalanine. Clonality was computed by normalizing Shannon entropy by log2 of the number of productive unique TCRs and subtracting the result from 1. Scalp TCRbeta sequences were cross-referenced with sorted blood CD4 and CD8 repertoires so that the CD4 or CD8 identity of scalp clones could be inferred. TCRdb provides this immuneACCESS table in a form limited to in-frame rearrangements. Some clones are lacking; in checked studies, under half of them reflect an unresolved V gene, and why the rest are absent is not known. Clonal size and the V and J genes are those of that table, whereas D and trimming came from the DNA. For this sample the table gives 200,000 to 250,000 clones, of which roughly two thirds were detected only once. The ten top clones hold around 1.2% of the sample.

The sequence was collected from a human donor with alopecia areata. The sequencing here drew on CD4+ T cells sorted from blood, taken at week 0. The chain is assembled from TRBV19 and TRBJ1-6; 10 bases in between match TRBD1. For the CDR3, the sequence is CASSTRQGAREDSPLHF. The base sequence is TGTGCCAGTAGTACCCGACAGGGGGCGCGAGAAGATTCACCCCTCCACTTT.